This TCR beta chain was identified in a study of radiotherapy plus CTLA-4 blockade in lung cancer. Germline V gene sequence: CDR1 SGHTS, CDR2 YDEGEE. CDR3 length: 18 residues. V lost 5 bases and J lost 1; bases outside the gene matches: 15. Here immunoSEQ multiplex PCR was the method, and the copy in TCRdb shows in-frame clones only, minus some. The data contain 40,000 to 50,000 clones, 82% of them singletons. The sequences come from peripheral blood, collected from a patient treated with radiotherapy plus ipilimumab. The rearrangement links TRBV5-8 to TRBJ2-1, with 7 nucleotides matching TRBD2. The TCR sequence derives from a human donor with non-small cell lung cancer who had stable disease on radiotherapy plus ipilimumab. CDR3 sequence (DNA): TGTGCCAGCAGGGGAGGGAACTTCATCTACCTATCCTACAATGAGCAGTTCTTC. Its translation: CASRGGNFIYLSYNEQFF. Looking up the rest from reference TRBV5-8 and TRBJ2-1 gives the full variable domain: EAGVTQSPTHLIKTRGQQATLRCSPISGHTSVYWYQQALGLGLQFLLWYDEGEERNRGNFPPRFSGRQFPNYSSELNVNALELEDSALYLCASRGGNFIYLSYNEQFFGPGTRLTVL.